One sample yielded the 27 T cell receptor beta chains listed below, sequenced in a study of neurological immune-mediated disorders. TCRdb passed the 5' RACE reads through MiXCR, listing each CDR3 protein once. This sample has 18,000 or so distinct CDR3 sequences, with 11% to 15% found just once. Sequencing input: CD4+ T cells from blood. Source of these receptors: a woman aged 60-70 years with HTLV-1-associated myelopathy (HAM/TSP).

This clonotype is medium-sized. The chain has TRBV29-1 and TRBJ1-1, with a weak D call TRBD1 (6 bases). This CDR3 spans 13 amino acids. V lost 8 bases to trimming and J lost 6 bases, with 19 bases between them. The germline CDR1 and CDR2 sequences are SQVTM and ANQGSEA. The CDR3 loop reads CSYSRTVSAEAFF. CDR3 DNA: TGCAGCTACAGCAGGACAGTGTCTGCTGAAGCTTTCTTT.

Judged by abundance, this clonotype is medium-sized. The chain combines TRBV24-1 with TRBJ2-1; TRBD1 or TRBD2 may be the D gene (5 bases each). This CDR3 is built from 16 residues. In germline, CDR1 is KGHDR, CDR2 SFDVKD. The germline V and J ends were trimmed by 4 bases and 1 base, with 13 bases remaining between them. The CDR3 here is CATSDHRGPSYNEQFF. The CDR3 DNA reads TGTGCCACCAGTGACCATCGGGGCCCATCCTACAATGAGCAGTTCTTC.

This chain links TRBV20-1 with TRBJ2-3, with 11 bases identical to TRBD1. Looked up from germline, CDR1 is DFQATT and CDR2 is SNEGSKA (reference sequence). This CDR3 region has 13 residues. V shed 6 bases and J 6 bases; nucleotides not matched to a gene: 5. CDR3 sequence reads: CSAGQGVSDTQYF. CDR3 nucleotides: TGCAGTGCGGGACAGGGGGTCTCGGATACGCAGTATTTT.

This clonotype was detected many times. V and J are TRBV6-4 and TRBJ1-2, with 8 bases lining up with TRBD1. V shed 4 bases and J 0 bases; nucleotides not matched to a gene: 19. The CDR3 runs 20 residues. Germline CDR1 reads MRHNA; CDR2 reads SNTAGT. As DNA, the CDR3 is TGTGCCAGCAGTGCCCTCCGGCAGGGGGCCCTGACTATAGCTAACTATGGCTACACCTTC. This gives the protein CASSALRQGALTIANYGYTF.

In regard to this clonotype: Germline and junction disagree at one end, which may indicate a read error. The genes are TRBV3-1 and TRBJ2-3; weak D call: TRBD1 (6 bases). CDR3 length equals 14 residues. Looked up from germline, CDR1 is LGHDT and CDR2 is YNNKEL (reference sequence). CDR3 nucleotides: TGTGTCAGCAGTCGGGACACTACTGCAGATACGCAGTATTTT. This encodes CVSSRDTTADTQYF.

This clonotype is judged medium-sized (0.01 to 0.1%). This chain joins TRBV12-3 or TRBV12-4 and TRBJ2-1; weak D call: TRBD2 (5 bases). This CDR3 contains 13 residues. Trimming pared 4 bases from V and 5 bases from J, leaving 9 bases between. The CDR3 loop is CASSYLRDNEQFF. The CDR3 region has the DNA TGTGCCAGCAGTTATCTGAGGGACAATGAGCAGTTCTTC.

In its sample, this clonotype was seen many times. This chain links TRBV6-5 with TRBJ1-1; D is uncertain. Germline CDR1 is MNHEY and CDR2 is SVGAGI. The CDR3 is 13 amino acids. V was shortened by 6 bases and J by 0 bases, with 8 bases between the two germline ends. The CDR3 DNA follows: TGTGCCAGCAGCCGGGTCTTGAACACTGAAGCTTTCTTT. Protein sequence: CASSRVLNTEAFF.

The V and J genes are TRBV6-6 and TRBJ2-6; no firm D call. Trimming removed 0 bases at V and 2 bases at J, with 8 bases between. The CDR3 is 16 residues long. Germline CDR1 MNHNY, CDR2 SVGAGI (reference sequence). In DNA, the CDR3 is TGTGCCAGCAGTTACTCGAGTGTCCCTGGGGCCAACGTCCTGACTTTC. Translating gives CASSYSSVPGANVLTF.

Ten or more counts support this clonotype. The chain uses TRBV5-1 and TRBJ2-3, with no clear D. Germline values: CDR1 SGHRS, CDR2 YFSETQ. Between the trimmed V and J ends, which lost 0 bases and 6 bases, there was a span of 5 bases. The CDR3 is 12 amino acids. The CDR3 spells CASSLVGDTQYF. DNA of the CDR3: TGCGCCAGCAGCTTGGTAGGGGATACGCAGTATTTT.

There are many counts of this clonotype. V usage is TRBV7-8 and J usage is TRBJ2-7, with D perhaps matching TRBD1 (6 bases). Germline V CDR1 and CDR2: SGHVS, FQNEAQ. Trimming cost V 3 bases and J 2 bases, with 11 bases left between them. This CDR3 region has 14 residues. CDR3 DNA: TGTGCCAGCAGCTTGAACCGGGACACCTACGAGCAGTACTTC. It specifies CASSLNRDTYEQYF.

This clonotype showed up many times. The rearrangement joins TRBV5-1 to TRBJ2-1, with a tentative D call TRBD1 (12 bases). The CDR3 is 18 residues long. Per germline, CDR1 SGHRS and CDR2 YFSETQ. V was pared by 6 bases and J by 3 bases, with 25 bases between. The CDR3 protein is CASTGQGAGTSGYNEQFF. The CDR3 DNA reads as TGCGCCAGCACGGGACAGGGGGCTGGGACTAGCGGCTACAATGAGCAGTTCTTC.

This clonotype occurred many times. The chain employs TRBV7-8 and TRBJ2-3; D might be TRBD2 (6 bases). Between the trimmed V and J ends, which lost 1 base and 5 bases, there was a span of 10 bases. This CDR3 spans 14 amino acids. CDR1 and CDR2 from the germline V gene are SGHVS and FQNEAQ. The CDR3 reads CASSLGGTQDTQYF. The CDR3 region has the DNA TGTGCCAGCAGCTTAGGAGGGACTCAAGATACGCAGTATTTT.

The sample holds a few counts of this clonotype. This sequence joins TRBV30 and TRBJ2-2, with D unresolved. The germline V and J ends were trimmed by 2 bases and 2 bases, with 15 bases remaining between them. CDR3 size: 16 residues. CDR1 and CDR2 from the germline V gene are GTSNPN and SVGIG (reference sequence). CDR3 nucleotides: TGTGCCTGGAGTAGGCGGCCCCTTGATAACACCGGGGAGCTGTTTTTT. Translation gives CAWSRRPLDNTGELFF.

The sample holds many counts of this clonotype. V is TRBV20-1 and J is TRBJ2-3; D perhaps matches TRBD2 (6 bases). The germline V and J ends were trimmed by 0 bases and 14 bases, with 15 bases remaining between them. Germline lookup yields CDR1 DFQATT and CDR2 SNEGSKA (reference sequence). The CDR3 consists of 12 residues. The CDR3 bases are TGCAGTGCTAGAGATTGGCGGGACCGACGGTATTTT. The encoded protein is CSARDWRDRRYF.

This clonotype appeared many times. V gene TRBV7-2 combines with J gene TRBJ2-1; a possible D gene is TRBD1 (5 bases). The germline gives CDR1 SGHTA, CDR2 FQGNSA. V lost 0 bases and J 0 bases, leaving 9 bases between the germline ends. There are 16 residues in the CDR3. The CDR3 bases are TGTGCCAGCAGCTTAGCGGGGCGCCCCTCCTACAATGAGCAGTTCTTC. This sequence encodes CASSLAGRPSYNEQFF.

The gene calls are TRBV20-1 and TRBJ2-7, with a tentative D call TRBD2 (5 bases). Trimming left V 3 bases short and J 6 bases short, with 21 bases between. In germline, CDR1 is DFQATT, CDR2 SNEGSKA (reference sequence). This CDR3 comprises 15 residues. The CDR3 bases are TGCAGTGCTAGGGGTCGGGTGAAGGGCGGAGGCGAGCAGTACTTC. Its protein product is CSARGRVKGGGEQYF.

This clonotype showed up many times. The DNA of the CDR3 is TGTGCCAGCAGCCAAGTGAAAGGGGGGATCAACACCGGGGAGCTGTTTTTT. Protein: CASSQVKGGINTGELFF. This chain uses TRBV3-1 with TRBJ2-2; D is possibly TRBD1 or TRBD2 (6 bases each). Trimming left V 1 base short and J 2 bases short, with 14 bases between. The CDR3 is 17 residues long. CDR1 is LGHDT and CDR2 is YNNKEL in the germline V gene (reference sequence).

Judged by abundance, this clonotype is medium-sized (0.01 to 0.1%). V is TRBV11-2 and J is TRBJ2-7; unclear D gene. V was clipped by 2 bases and J by 6 bases, with 11 bases between them. The CDR3 extends over 13 amino acids. Germline V gene data show CDR1 as SGHAT and CDR2 as FQNNGV. CDR3 sequence (DNA): TGTGCCAGCAGCTTACTCGGGTCTGGCGAGCAGTACTTC. It yields the protein CASSLLGSGEQYF.

This clonotype was recorded at least ten times. The rearrangement links TRBV12-3 or TRBV12-4 to TRBJ2-6; D possibly corresponds to TRBD1 (6 bases). V was pared by 4 bases and J by 2 bases, with 9 bases between. The CDR3 is made up of 15 amino acids. For the CDR3, the DNA is TGTGCCAGCAGTTCCTCAGGGGCTGGGGCCAACGTCCTGACTTTC. Translating gives CASSSSGAGANVLTF.

V usage is TRBV5-1 and J usage is TRBJ1-1; D call uncertain. The CDR3 runs to 13 residues. Trimming removed 0 bases at V and 4 bases at J, with 7 bases between. Germline assignment: CDR1 SGHRS and CDR2 YFSETQ. The CDR3 reads CASSLDRVTEAFF. The CDR3 nucleotides are TGCGCCAGCAGCTTGGATAGGGTCACTGAAGCTTTCTTT. The full variable domain, with the rest looked up from reference TRBV5-1 and TRBJ1-1, is KAGVTQTPRYLIKTRGQQVTLSCSPISGHRSVSWYQQTPGQGLQFLFEYFSETQRNKGNFPGRFSGRQFSNSRSEMNVSTLELGDSALYLCASSLDRVTEAFFGQGTRLTVV.

In its sample, this clonotype was seen many times. V and J are TRBV29-1 and TRBJ2-7, with D possibly TRBD1 on 5 matching bases. Per the germline V gene, CDR1 is SQVTM and CDR2 is ANQGSEA. CDR3 length equals 11 residues. With 8 bases removed from V and 5 bases from J, the gap between germline ends came to 13 bases. CDR3 coding DNA: TGCAGCTCTGGACACTCGGACGAGCAGTACTTC. Translation gives CSSGHSDEQYF.

This clonotype was found many times. This sequence joins TRBV5-4 and TRBJ2-2, with D tentatively TRBD2 (5 bases). The CDR3 loop spans 15 amino acids. Between the trimmed V and J ends, which lost 5 bases and 3 bases, there was a span of 14 bases. Germline V gives CDR1 SGHNT, CDR2 YYREEE (reference sequence). This CDR3 is CASSVLSADTGELFF. DNA for the CDR3: TGTGCCAGCAGTGTACTTAGCGCCGACACCGGGGAGCTGTTTTTT.

Many counts were recorded for this clonotype. The V gene is TRBV6-1, the J gene TRBJ2-3, with 10 bases identical to TRBD1. V was pared by 1 base and J by 11 bases, with 9 bases of the junction left unmatched. CDR1 and CDR2 from the germline V gene are MNHNS and SASEGT. The CDR3 has 15 amino acids. The chain's CDR3 is CASSEGGGTGVRQYF. The DNA for the CDR3 is TGTGCCAGCAGTGAAGGGGGGGGGACAGGGGTTCGGCAGTATTTT.

This clonotype was seen ten or more times. The chain couples TRBV29-1 to TRBJ2-1, with a possible D match to TRBD2 (5 bases). Trimming removed 4 bases from V and 7 bases from J, with 17 bases in between. The V gene's germline CDR1 is SQVTM and CDR2 ANQGSEA. This CDR3 has 14 residues. CDR3 amino acids: CSVVPWRGGNEQFF. The CDR3, as DNA: TGCAGCGTTGTTCCGTGGAGAGGAGGAAATGAGCAGTTCTTC.

With respect to this clonotype: One end of the junction varies from germline; a read error may be responsible. Here the CDR3 DNA reads TGTGCCAGCAGTTACGGGCGGGACCGCGCCTATGAGCAGTACTTC. Translation: CASSYGRDRAYEQYF. V and J are TRBV6-5 and TRBJ2-7, with TRBD2 as a possible D gene (6 bases). The CDR3 totals 15 residues. In germline, CDR1 is MNHEY, CDR2 SVGAGI.

The sample holds many counts of this clonotype. The chain employs TRBV5-1 and TRBJ1-5, with TRBD1 identical over 7 bases. The CDR3 loop spans 15 amino acids. J gave up 0 bases and V 1 base, and 1 base lay outside the gene matches. Per germline, CDR1 SGHRS and CDR2 YFSETQ. The CDR3 region is CASSLTGDSNQPQHF. Here the CDR3 DNA reads TGCGCCAGCAGCTTGACAGGGGATAGCAATCAGCCCCAGCATTTT.

By share, this clonotype ranks as medium-sized. The DNA for the CDR3 is TGCAGTGCAAGACTAGGTGGTTTAAGGGAGCAGTACTTC. Translated: CSARLGGLREQYF. This chain links TRBV20-1 with TRBJ2-7, with a possible D match to TRBD2 (6 bases). Looked up from germline, CDR1 is DFQATT and CDR2 is SNEGSKA (reference sequence). The CDR3 runs 13 residues. V shed 6 bases and J shed 7 bases, with 19 bases lying between them.